This T cell receptor beta chain stems from a study of monozygotic twins with inflammatory bowel disease. Study results and limitations: Twin pairs that were concordant did not differ from discordant pairs in repertoire similarity, possibly from limited power.

Blood was drawn at more than 2 ml per donor. Germline lookup yields CDR1 SGHAT and CDR2 FQNNGV. This CDR3 has 14 amino acids. Concerning this clonotype itself: The antigen is unknown.

cDNA was produced in eight separate reactions per sample. Template switching introduced UMIs that contain a 6-nucleotide sample barcode. Reprocessing the 5' RACE reads, TCRdb reports a single entry for every CDR3 protein and omits DNA. This listing includes some 450,000 distinct CDR3 sequences. Sequencing was performed on blood. The TCR originated in a human donor with ulcerative colitis or Crohn's disease, or a healthy co-twin of an affected twin (not recorded which). The chain recombines TRBV11-2 with TRBJ1-2. CDR3 protein: CASSFGGQSYGYTF. Combining the CDR3 with reference TRBV11-2 and TRBJ1-2 gives the whole variable domain EAGVAQSPRYKIIEKRQSVAFWCNPISGHATLYWYQQILGQGPKLLIQFQNNGVVDDSQLPKDRFSAERLKGVDSTLKIQPAKLEDSAVYLCASSFGGQSYGYTFGSGTRLTVV.